The 25 T cell receptor beta chains presented below share a single source sample, sequenced in a study of T cell responses to AZD1222 COVID-19 vaccine. TCRdb keeps only in-frame clones here, not all; method: immunoSEQ multiplex PCR. This sample has roughly 140,000 clones; about 90% occur once, and the top ten carry 4.5% to 6.5%. The material was peripheral blood, obtained on day 0 of AZD1222 vaccination. The receptors originated from an adult in good health.

This chain links TRBV9 with TRBJ2-3, with a possible D match to TRBD1 (6 bases). The V gene lost 1 base and the J gene lost 0 bases, with 21 bases spanning the gap. CDR1 SGDLS and CDR2 YYNGEE come from the germline V gene. CDR3 size: 19 residues. CDR3 nucleotides: TGTGCCAGCAGCGTATCAGGGGCCTCCATAAGGACAAGCACAGATACGCAGTATTTT. It yields the protein CASSVSGASIRTSTDTQYF.

This clone was seen more than once but under ten times. The rearrangement links TRBV7-8 to TRBJ2-5; no definite D call. From germline, CDR1 is SGHVS and CDR2 FQNEAQ. V dropped 2 bases and J dropped 5 bases, with 15 bases sitting between them. This CDR3 region has 15 residues. The chain's CDR3 is CASSLNEQKGETQYF. The CDR3 region has the DNA TGTGCCAGCAGCTTAAATGAACAGAAGGGTGAGACCCAGTACTTC.

This clone was counted a single time. V and J are TRBV2 and TRBJ1-1; D is ambiguous. The germline V gene has CDR1 SNHLY and CDR2 FYNNEI. The V end was cut by 1 base, the J end by 11 bases, with 8 bases between. The CDR3 totals 11 residues. In DNA, the CDR3 is TGTGCCAGCAGTGAAGATAGCCGGGCTTTCTTT. This gives the protein CASSEDSRAFF.

The chain recombines TRBV27 with TRBJ1-2; D not resolved. This CDR3 has 13 amino acids. Germline V gene lookup returns CDR1 MNHEY and CDR2 SMNVEV (reference sequence). The V and J ends lost 7 bases and 2 bases respectively, with 11 bases between them. The CDR3 sequence is CASKVAENYGYTF. The CDR3, as DNA: TGTGCCAGCAAGGTTGCCGAAAACTATGGCTACACCTTC.

This clone was recorded once. The gene calls are TRBV7-9 and TRBJ1-4; TRBD1 might be the D (5 bases). The CDR3 spans 15 residues. V was pared by 3 bases and J by 4 bases, with 12 bases between. From germline, CDR1 is SEHNR and CDR2 FQNEAQ (reference sequence). The CDR3 region has the DNA TGTGCCAGCAGCTTCAGGGTTCCGGATAATGAAAAACTGTTTTTT. Its protein product is CASSFRVPDNEKLFF.

The genes are TRBV7-8 and TRBJ2-1, with 7 positions matching TRBD2. Trimming removed 5 bases from V and 0 bases from J; junction bases left unmatched: 7. Germline lookup yields CDR1 SGHVS and CDR2 FQNEAQ. The CDR3 is 16 residues long. The CDR3 coding sequence is TGTGCCAGCAGCCCCGTAGCGGGTAGCTCCTACAATGAGCAGTTCTTC. Amino acids: CASSPVAGSSYNEQFF.

This chain links TRBV24-1 with TRBJ1-2; 7 bases are a match to TRBD1. The germline V gene has CDR1 KGHDR and CDR2 SFDVKD. Trimming at V came to 3 bases and at J to 4 bases, leaving 4 bases not matched to a gene. The CDR3 totals 14 residues. CDR3 in amino acids: CATSDPGTVYGYTF. DNA of the CDR3: TGTGCCACCAGTGATCCAGGGACAGTCTATGGCTACACCTTC.

The chain combines TRBV6-5 with TRBJ1-1; 10 bases align to TRBD1. Trimming at V came to 1 base and at J to 1 base, leaving 0 bases not matched to a gene. This CDR3 is built from 15 residues. In germline, CDR1 is MNHEY, CDR2 SVGAGI. The CDR3 reads CASSYWDRGNTEAFF. In DNA, the CDR3 is TGTGCCAGCAGTTACTGGGACAGGGGGAACACTGAAGCTTTCTTT.

This clone came up a few times. J is TRBJ1-5 and V is TRBV27; D is undetermined. Trimming cost V 3 bases and J 9 bases, with 12 bases left between them. CDR1 is MNHEY, CDR2 SMNVEV, per germline (reference sequence). The CDR3 covers 13 residues. CDR3 amino acids: CASSFGRTWPQHF. CDR3 nucleotide sequence: TGTGCCAGCAGTTTTGGCAGGACCTGGCCCCAGCATTTT.

This chain uses TRBV2 with TRBJ2-7; 7 bases fit TRBD2. Per the germline V gene, CDR1 is SNHLY and CDR2 is FYNNEI. V lost 6 bases to trimming and J lost 3 bases; unmatched junction nucleotides: 5. The CDR3 covers 13 residues. CDR3 protein: CASRESGNYEQYF. DNA of the CDR3: TGTGCCAGCAGAGAGAGCGGGAACTACGAGCAGTACTTC.

The V and J genes are TRBV12-3 or TRBV12-4 and TRBJ2-1; D gene unclear. V was cut by 3 bases and J by 4 bases, with 7 bases left in between. The CDR3 totals 13 residues. The CDR3 nucleotides are TGTGCCAGCAGTTTTGACCATTACAATGAGCAGTTCTTC. Amino acid sequence: CASSFDHYNEQFF.

V usage is TRBV27 and J usage is TRBJ1-5; 7 bases fit TRBD1. In germline, CDR1 is MNHEY, CDR2 SMNVEV (reference sequence). There are 14 residues in the CDR3. V lost 3 bases to trimming and J lost 5 bases; unmatched junction nucleotides: 4. The CDR3: CASSLTGYDQPQHF. The CDR3 DNA sequence: TGTGCCAGCAGTTTGACAGGGTATGATCAGCCCCAGCATTTT.

The chain recombines TRBV28 with TRBJ1-5; D remains ambiguous. CDR1 is MDHEN and CDR2 is SYDVKM in the germline V gene. Trimming stripped 4 bases from V and 1 base from J, with 17 bases between. The CDR3 sequence is 17 residues long. The CDR3 reads CASSSETSGFSNQPQHF. The CDR3, as DNA: TGTGCCAGCAGTTCCGAAACCTCGGGGTTCAGCAATCAGCCCCAGCATTTT.

This clone was seen just once. The rearrangement uses TRBV5-6 and TRBJ2-7; D tentatively reads TRBD1 or TRBD2 (5 bases each). V lost 4 bases and J 11 bases, leaving 13 bases between the germline ends. Germline CDR1 and CDR2: SGHDT and YYEEEE. The CDR3 sequence is 11 residues long. DNA for the CDR3: TGTGCCAGCAGCCGGGACCAGATAGAGTACTTC. This encodes CASSRDQIEYF.

This rearrangement joins TRBV5-1 to TRBJ2-1, with 8 bases lining up with TRBD1. Per germline, CDR1 SGHRS and CDR2 YFSETQ. V was clipped by 6 bases and J by 0 bases; unmatched bases: 8. There are 16 residues in the CDR3. DNA for the CDR3: TGCGCCAGCATCTGGGACAGGCGGCCCTCCTACAATGAGCAGTTCTTC. Its translation: CASIWDRRPSYNEQFF.

This clone was seen more than once but under ten times. The V and J genes are TRBV6-1 and TRBJ2-6; D is unclear. Germline V gives CDR1 MNHNS, CDR2 SASEGT. V dropped 3 bases and J dropped 2 bases, with 5 bases sitting between them. The CDR3 is made up of 14 amino acids. In nucleotides, the CDR3 is TGTGCCAGCAGTGATACAGCTGGGGCCAACGTCCTGACTTTC. Residues: CASSDTAGANVLTF.

The V call is TRBV7-8, the J call TRBJ2-5; 9 nucleotides align to TRBD2. CDR1 and CDR2 (germline): SGHVS, FQNEAQ. The CDR3 loop spans 17 amino acids. With 1 base clipped from V and 4 bases from J, the junction kept 10 bases outside the gene matches. CDR3 coding DNA: TGTGCCAGCAGCTTAGGGGACTTAGCGGGAGAGGGAGAGACCCAGTACTTC. This sequence encodes CASSLGDLAGEGETQYF.

This chain uses TRBV19 with TRBJ1-5; the D is unclear. Germline CDR1 reads LNHDA; CDR2 reads SQIVND (reference sequence). This CDR3 has 15 amino acids. V shed 5 bases and J shed 3 bases, with 14 bases lying between them. The CDR3 coding sequence is TGTGCCAGTAGTGCCAGCGGGCAGATCAATCAGCCCCAGCATTTT. It specifies CASSASGQINQPQHF.

The chain couples TRBV14 to TRBJ2-5; the D is unclear. V dropped 4 bases and J dropped 2 bases, with 8 bases sitting between them. This CDR3 contains 13 residues. CDR1 SGHDN and CDR2 FVKESK come from the germline V gene. For the CDR3, the DNA is TGTGCCAGCAGCCTAACAGAGCAAGAGACCCAGTACTTC. Translating gives CASSLTEQETQYF. Using reference TRBV14 and TRBJ2-5 for the parts outside the CDR3, the full variable domain is EAGVTQFPSHSVIEKGQTVTLRCDPISGHDNLYWYRRVMGKEIKFLLHFVKESKQDESGMPNNRFLAERTGGTYSTLKVQPAELEDSGVYFCASSLTEQETQYFGPGTRLLVL.

The chain has TRBV10-3 and TRBJ2-7, with 9 bases lining up with TRBD2. Losses at the gene ends were 8 bases for V and 2 bases for J; bases not matched to a gene: 19. In germline, CDR1 is ENHRY, CDR2 SYGVKD. This CDR3 comprises 18 residues. The DNA for the CDR3 is TGTGCCATCGGGGGCGGGCTAGCGGGAACTAGATTCACCTACGAGCAGTACTTC. It encodes CAIGGGLAGTRFTYEQYF.

The chain uses TRBV29-1 and TRBJ2-1; TRBD1 matches at 7 bases. Germline CDR1 and CDR2: SQVTM and ANQGSEA. Trimming at V came to 5 bases and at J to 8 bases, leaving 18 bases not matched to a gene. This CDR3 comprises 16 residues. CDR3 DNA sequence: TGCAGCGTTTTAATTTCCGGGACAGCCAGATGGGATGAGCAGTTCTTC. Translating gives CSVLISGTARWDEQFF.

This chain links TRBV14 with TRBJ1-6; no clear D. The CDR3 covers 13 residues. CDR1 SGHDN and CDR2 FVKESK come from the germline V gene. Trimming took off 3 bases at V and 14 bases at J, with 14 bases between the two ends. For the CDR3, the DNA is TGTGCCAGCAGCCATCTTTCTCGGCGGACCCTCCACTTT. Protein product: CASSHLSRRTLHF.

The rearrangement uses TRBV18 and TRBJ2-2, with D tentatively TRBD1 (5 bases). The V end was cut by 6 bases, the J end by 1 base, with 15 bases between. The germline CDR1 and CDR2 sequences are KGHSH and LQKENI. The CDR3 sequence is 16 residues long. The CDR3, as DNA: TGTGCCAGCTCCCCCTCTCAGACAGTGAACACCGGGGAGCTGTTTTTT. Translation: CASSPSQTVNTGELFF.

The chain couples TRBV2 to TRBJ2-1, with TRBD1 identical over 12 bases. This CDR3 comprises 16 residues. Germline lookup yields CDR1 SNHLY and CDR2 FYNNEI. With V trimmed by 7 bases and J by 6 bases, 10 bases remained unmatched. CDR3 nucleotide sequence: TGTGCCAGCAAGAGACCGGGACAGGGGGCCTCCAATGAGCAGTTCTTC. The encoded protein is CASKRPGQGASNEQFF.

The rearrangement links TRBV28 to TRBJ2-6; D is undetermined. The V gene lost 5 bases and the J gene lost 0 bases, with 11 bases spanning the gap. From germline, CDR1 is MDHEN and CDR2 SYDVKM. This CDR3 is 16 amino acids long. The CDR3, as DNA: TGTGCCAGCAGTCCACAGTCCTACTCTGGGGCCAACGTCCTGACTTTC. Residues: CASSPQSYSGANVLTF.